These 31 T cell receptor beta chains were sequenced from one sample in a study of blood T cell repertoires in COVID-19. This table comes from immunoSEQ multiplex PCR, and its TCRdb copy is limited to in-frame clones, with some not included. Altogether 55,000 to 65,000 clones are present, approximately 84% being singletons, with the ten largest covering roughly 3.9%. Sequencing input: peripheral blood. The receptors come from a man aged 55 to 69 with acute or convalescent COVID-19.

The chain is built from TRBV12-3 or TRBV12-4 and TRBJ1-1; D gene uncertain. V dropped 2 bases and J dropped 1 base, with 5 bases sitting between them. The CDR3 totals 13 residues. The CDR3 DNA follows: TGTGCCAGCAGTTTACGAGGGAACACTGAAGCTTTCTTT. It codes for CASSLRGNTEAFF.

The CDR3 reads CASSARTGDGLPQHF. CDR3 nucleotides: TGTGCCAGTAGTGCTCGGACAGGGGACGGTCTGCCCCAGCATTTT. This chain uses TRBV19 with TRBJ1-5; TRBD1 agrees at 9 bases. Trimming took 5 bases from V and 9 from J; bases not matched to a gene: 11. Looked up from germline, CDR1 is LNHDA and CDR2 is SQIVND (reference sequence). The CDR3 covers 15 residues. The full variable domain, in which reference TRBV19 and TRBJ1-5 provide the parts outside the CDR3, is DGGITQSPKYLFRKEGQNVTLSCEQNLNHDAMYWYRQDPGQGLRLIYYSQIVNDFQKGDIAEGYSVSREKKESFPLTVTSAQKNPTAFYLCASSARTGDGLPQHFGDGTRLSIL.

The chain uses TRBV5-1 and TRBJ2-2; D is possibly TRBD1 (6 bases). Germline CDR1 SGHRS, CDR2 YFSETQ. The CDR3 spans 15 residues. Trimming shortened V by 6 bases and J by 2 bases, and 14 bases separated the two germline ends. The CDR3 reads CASTDGQLNTGELFF. The CDR3, as DNA: TGCGCCAGCACCGACGGACAGCTAAACACCGGGGAGCTGTTTTTT.

This clone turned up a few times. The chain carries TRBV14 and TRBJ1-2; TRBD1 is a possible D gene (5 bases). CDR3 length: 13 amino acids. Germline V gene data show CDR1 as SGHDN and CDR2 as FVKESK. The ends were cut back, 3 bases at V and 2 bases at J, with 7 bases in the middle. The CDR3 sequence: CASSQGQNYGYTF. In DNA, the CDR3 is TGTGCCAGCAGCCAGGGGCAGAACTATGGCTACACCTTC.

The chain uses TRBV7-6 and TRBJ1-1; TRBD1 might be the D (5 bases). Trimming left V 1 base short and J 5 bases short, with 23 bases between. CDR1 SGHVS and CDR2 FNYEAQ come from the germline V gene. The CDR3 loop spans 18 amino acids. CDR3 sequence (DNA): TGTGCCAGCAGCTTAGAATCCCCAGGGTTAATACAAAGGACTGAAGCTTTCTTT. Translating gives CASSLESPGLIQRTEAFF.

The chain employs TRBV7-9 and TRBJ2-5; the match to TRBD2 covers 7 bases. Germline trimming cut 6 bases from V and 1 base from J; bases unmatched to any gene: 8. CDR1 and CDR2 from the germline V gene are SEHNR and FQNEAQ (reference sequence). This CDR3 contains 15 residues. The chain's CDR3 is CASSFLAASQETQYF. CDR3 DNA sequence: TGTGCCAGCAGTTTTCTAGCGGCTTCCCAAGAGACCCAGTACTTC.

The V gene is TRBV11-1, the J gene TRBJ2-1, with TRBD1 matching over 8 bases. V was pared by 5 bases and J by 4 bases, with 7 bases of the junction left unmatched. Germline V gene data show CDR1 as SGHAT and CDR2 as FQDESV (reference sequence). This CDR3 spans 15 amino acids. The CDR3 sequence: CASSQTTGAYNEQFF. The DNA for the CDR3 is TGTGCCAGCAGCCAAACGACAGGGGCTTACAATGAGCAGTTCTTC. Using reference TRBV11-1 and TRBJ2-1 for the parts outside the CDR3, the full variable domain is EAEVAQSPRYKITEKSQAVAFWCDPISGHATLYWYRQILGQGPELLVQFQDESVVDDSQLPKDRFSAERLKGVDSTLKIQPAELGDSAMYLCASSQTTGAYNEQFFGPGTRLTVL.

The table lists this clone with a count of one. The chain links TRBV2 to TRBJ2-2; D is perhaps TRBD1 (5 bases). V dropped 5 bases and J dropped 2 bases, with 12 bases sitting between them. Germline loops: CDR1 SNHLY, CDR2 FYNNEI. This CDR3 region has 15 residues. The CDR3 reads CASSLSQGNTGELFF. CDR3 DNA sequence: TGTGCCAGCAGTCTATCGCAGGGAAACACCGGGGAGCTGTTTTTT.

This clone was seen only once. V gene TRBV15 combines with J gene TRBJ1-5; D call uncertain. V shed 0 bases and J shed 3 bases, with 6 bases lying between them. The CDR3 spans 14 residues. From germline, CDR1 is LNHNV and CDR2 YYDKDF (reference sequence). The CDR3 DNA sequence: TGTGCCACCAGCAGAGAGAGGGCCAATCAGCCCCAGCATTTT. Its protein product is CATSRERANQPQHF.

The V call is TRBV6-5, the J call TRBJ1-2; TRBD1 agrees at 9 bases. Germline CDR1 reads MNHEY; CDR2 reads SVGAGI. CDR3 length: 15 amino acids. Losses at the gene ends were 3 bases for V and 2 bases for J; bases not matched to a gene: 4. Here the CDR3 DNA reads TGTGCCAGCAGTTATGGGGACAGGGTGAACTATGGCTACACCTTC. Translating gives CASSYGDRVNYGYTF.

The V gene is TRBV12-3 or TRBV12-4, the J gene TRBJ1-4, with D perhaps matching TRBD1 (5 bases). This CDR3 has 12 residues. Between the trimmed V and J ends, which lost 6 bases and 7 bases, there was a span of 9 bases. CDR3 sequence: CASSGRGEKLFF. In nucleotides, the CDR3 is TGTGCCAGCAGCGGAAGGGGTGAAAAACTGTTTTTT.

The chain carries TRBV24-1 and TRBJ1-2; D may be TRBD1 (6 bases). CDR1 and CDR2 from the germline V gene are KGHDR and SFDVKD. Deletions cut 3 bases from V and 8 bases from J, with 12 bases between. The length of the CDR3 is 13 residues. CDR3 sequence (DNA): TGTGCCACCAGTGATACCGGGGGGCGAGGCTACACCTTC. This sequence encodes CATSDTGGRGYTF.

The chain joins TRBV28 to TRBJ2-5; TRBD1 might be the D (6 bases). The length of the CDR3 is 14 residues. Germline lookup yields CDR1 MDHEN and CDR2 SYDVKM. Trimming pared 0 bases from V and 1 base from J, leaving 6 bases between. CDR3 region: CASSLWGAQETQYF. The CDR3 DNA reads TGTGCCAGCAGTTTATGGGGGGCCCAAGAGACCCAGTACTTC.

This clone appeared a few times. The chain is built from TRBV9 and TRBJ1-6; D uncertain. CDR1 and CDR2 from the germline V gene are SGDLS and YYNGEE. This CDR3 spans 13 amino acids. V lost 4 bases and J 8 bases, leaving 10 bases between the germline ends. CDR3 nucleotide sequence: TGTGCCAGCAGCACCAGACGGGATTCACCCCTCCACTTT. It is translated as CASSTRRDSPLHF.

J is TRBJ2-3 and V is TRBV6-1; 9 nucleotides match TRBD2. The length of the CDR3 is 13 residues. CDR1 and CDR2 from the germline V gene are MNHNS and SASEGT. The V gene end was trimmed by 3 bases and the J gene end by 13 bases; junction bases not matched to a gene: 8. The CDR3 nucleotides are TGTGCCAGCAGTGAGCGGGGGGGAAGTTCGAAGTATTTT. Encoded protein: CASSERGGSSKYF.

This chain connects TRBV9 to TRBJ2-3; TRBD2 matches 12 bases. CDR1 is SGDLS, CDR2 YYNGEE, per germline. This CDR3 has 19 residues. With 2 bases clipped from V and 0 bases from J, the junction kept 10 bases outside the gene matches. The CDR3 is CASSVRRLAGGISTDTQYF. Here the CDR3 DNA reads TGTGCCAGCAGCGTCCGCAGGCTAGCGGGGGGGATAAGCACAGATACGCAGTATTTT.

The chain uses TRBV29-1 and TRBJ1-2; D is uncertain. CDR3 length: 10 amino acids. Germline V gene sequence: CDR1 SQVTM, CDR2 ANQGSEA. Trimming shortened V by 3 bases and J by 8 bases, and 7 bases separated the two germline ends. CDR3 in amino acids: CSVERLGYTF. Written as DNA, the CDR3 is TGCAGCGTTGAGAGACTCGGCTACACCTTC. Filled out from reference TRBV29-1 and TRBJ1-2, the complete variable domain reads SAVISQKPSRDICQRGTSLTIQCQVDSQVTMMFWYRQQPGQSLTLIATANQGSEATYESGFVIDKFPISRPNLTFSTLTVSNMSPEDSSIYLCSVERLGYTFGSGTRLTVV.

The chain carries TRBV7-6 and TRBJ2-1; 9 bases line up with TRBD2. From germline, CDR1 is SGHVS and CDR2 FNYEAQ. Trimming removed 2 bases from V and 7 bases from J; junction bases left unmatched: 6. This CDR3 spans 15 amino acids. CDR3 sequence reads: CASSLLAGINNEQFF. In DNA form, the CDR3 reads TGTGCCAGCAGCTTACTAGCGGGGATTAATAATGAGCAGTTCTTC.

V usage is TRBV7-2 and J usage is TRBJ2-5, with TRBD1 matching over 8 bases. Per the germline V gene, CDR1 is SGHTA and CDR2 is FQGNSA. The trim removed 2 bases at V and 5 bases at J, leaving 7 bases unmatched. This CDR3 spans 15 amino acids. The DNA of the CDR3 is TGTGCCAGCAGCTTACAGACAGGGGTCGGGGAGACCCAGTACTTC. It encodes CASSLQTGVGETQYF.

The genes are TRBV9 and TRBJ2-3; TRBD2 matches 9 bases. In germline, CDR1 is SGDLS, CDR2 YYNGEE. V lost 5 bases and J lost 2; bases outside the gene matches: 3. The CDR3 covers 14 residues. CDR3 protein: CASSAGGPTDTQYF. DNA of the CDR3: TGTGCCAGCAGTGCGGGGGGGCCCACAGATACGCAGTATTTT. Full variable domain (remainder filled in from reference TRBV9 and TRBJ2-3): DSGVTQTPKHLITATGQRVTLRCSPRSGDLSVYWYQQSLDQGLQFLIQYYNGEERAKGNILERFSAQQFPDLHSELNLSSLELGDSALYFCASSAGGPTDTQYFGPGTRLTVL.

The chain carries TRBV4-2 and TRBJ2-1, with 16 positions matching TRBD2. There are 15 residues in the CDR3. Germline V lookup: CDR1 LGHNA, CDR2 YNFKEQ. With V trimmed by 4 bases and J by 9 bases, 3 bases remained unmatched. CDR3 DNA sequence: TGTGCCAGCAGCCCGGGACTAGCGGGGGGGGCTGAGCAGTTCTTC. Amino acids: CASSPGLAGGAEQFF.

This rearrangement joins TRBV12-3 or TRBV12-4 to TRBJ2-1; no reliable D call. The germline V and J ends were trimmed by 10 bases and 0 bases, with 7 bases remaining between them. The CDR3 is 12 amino acids. In nucleotides, the CDR3 is TGTGCCACGGGTAGCTCCTACAATGAGCAGTTCTTC. Encoded protein: CATGSSYNEQFF.

This clone was counted only a few times. This rearrangement joins TRBV6-5 to TRBJ2-5, with a possible D match to TRBD1 (6 bases). Germline V gene sequence: CDR1 MNHEY, CDR2 SVGAGI. Trimming took 7 bases from V and 2 from J, leaving 14 bases between them. The CDR3 runs 14 residues. The CDR3 is CASTSGARQETQYF. The DNA for the CDR3 is TGTGCCAGCACCTCAGGGGCTAGGCAAGAGACCCAGTACTTC.

This chain's CDR3 is CASRIGGVSQPQHF. The CDR3 DNA reads as TGTGCCAGCAGGATAGGGGGCGTGAGTCAGCCCCAGCATTTT. The V and J genes are TRBV28 and TRBJ1-5, with 7 bases that match TRBD1. With V trimmed by 6 bases and J by 6 bases, 8 bases remained unmatched. Germline V CDR1 and CDR2: MDHEN, SYDVKM. The CDR3 is made up of 14 amino acids.

This sequence joins TRBV19 and TRBJ1-2; maybe TRBD1 (5 bases). The CDR3 is 13 amino acids. The V end lost 5 bases, the J end lost 3 bases, and 10 bases lay between the germline ends. In germline, CDR1 is LNHDA, CDR2 SQIVND (reference sequence). The chain's CDR3 is CASSFRADYGYTF. For the CDR3, the DNA is TGTGCCAGTAGTTTCAGGGCGGACTATGGCTACACCTTC.

This chain uses TRBV12-3 or TRBV12-4 with TRBJ2-7, with D unclear. CDR3 length: 10 amino acids. Trimming took off 6 bases at V and 7 bases at J, with 7 bases between the two ends. Here the CDR3 DNA reads TGTGCCAGCAGGGTGAGGGAGCAGTACTTC. It encodes CASRVREQYF.

The chain links TRBV5-4 to TRBJ1-4; 8 bases fit TRBD1. Trimming at V came to 4 bases and at J to 4 bases, leaving 6 bases not matched to a gene. There are 15 residues in the CDR3. CDR1 and CDR2 from the germline V gene are SGHNT and YYREEE (reference sequence). CDR3 DNA: TGTGCCAGCAGCGTGGACAGGGCCGTTAATGAAAAACTGTTTTTT. Encoded protein: CASSVDRAVNEKLFF. Full variable domain (missing parts from reference TRBV5-4 and TRBJ1-4): ETGVTQSPTHLIKTRGQQVTLRCSSQSGHNTVSWYQQALGQGPQFIFQYYREEENGRGNFPPRFSGLQFPNYSSELNVNALELDDSALYLCASSVDRAVNEKLFFGSGTQLSVL.

V and J are TRBV9 and TRBJ1-5; D is uncertain. Trimming removed 4 bases at V and 2 bases at J, with 10 bases between. This CDR3 contains 14 residues. The germline gives CDR1 SGDLS, CDR2 YYNGEE. CDR3 residues: CASSTDWGNQPQHF. CDR3 coding DNA: TGTGCCAGCAGCACCGACTGGGGCAATCAGCCCCAGCATTTT.

The rearrangement uses TRBV4-2 and TRBJ1-4, with D possibly matching TRBD1 (6 bases). CDR1 and CDR2 from the germline V gene are LGHNA and YNFKEQ. With 4 bases removed from V and 4 bases from J, the gap between germline ends came to 10 bases. This CDR3 is 14 amino acids long. The CDR3 nucleotides are TGTGCCAGCAGCCTCGACAGGATTAATGAAAAACTGTTTTTT. This sequence encodes CASSLDRINEKLFF.

J is TRBJ2-5 and V is TRBV11-2; D gene uncertain. The V end was cut by 1 base, the J end by 5 bases, with 2 bases between. The CDR3 is made up of 11 amino acids. Germline V gives CDR1 SGHAT, CDR2 FQNNGV. The CDR3 nucleotides read TGTGCCAGCAGCTTAGCTGAGACCCAGTACTTC. Translation gives CASSLAETQYF.

This clone was observed once. V usage is TRBV11-2 and J usage is TRBJ2-1, with TRBD1 matching 7 bases. The CDR3 covers 15 residues. The V gene end was trimmed by 3 bases and the J gene end by 4 bases; junction bases not matched to a gene: 6. The germline V gene has CDR1 SGHAT and CDR2 FQNNGV. CDR3 sequence (DNA): TGTGCCAGCAGCTTCGGGACAGCCTCTTACAATGAGCAGTTCTTC. It translates to CASSFGTASYNEQFF.